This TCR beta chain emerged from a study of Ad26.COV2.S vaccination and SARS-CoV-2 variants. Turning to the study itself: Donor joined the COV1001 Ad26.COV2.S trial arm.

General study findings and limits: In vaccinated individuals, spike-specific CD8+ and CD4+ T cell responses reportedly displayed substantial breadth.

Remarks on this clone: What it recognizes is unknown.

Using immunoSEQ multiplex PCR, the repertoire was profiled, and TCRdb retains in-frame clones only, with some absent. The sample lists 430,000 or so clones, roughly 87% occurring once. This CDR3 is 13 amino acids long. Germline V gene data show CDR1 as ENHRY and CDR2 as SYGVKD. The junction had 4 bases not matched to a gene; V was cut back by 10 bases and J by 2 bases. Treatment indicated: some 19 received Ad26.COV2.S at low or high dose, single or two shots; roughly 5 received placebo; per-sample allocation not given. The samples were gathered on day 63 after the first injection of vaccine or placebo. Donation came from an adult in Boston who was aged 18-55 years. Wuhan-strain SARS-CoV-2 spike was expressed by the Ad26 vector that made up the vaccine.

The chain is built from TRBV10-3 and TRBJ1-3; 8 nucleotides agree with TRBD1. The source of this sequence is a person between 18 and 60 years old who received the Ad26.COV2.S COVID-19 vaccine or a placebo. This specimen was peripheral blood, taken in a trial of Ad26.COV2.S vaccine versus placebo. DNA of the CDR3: TGTGCCACGACAGGGGCCACTGGAAACACCATATATTTT. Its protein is CATTGATGNTIYF.